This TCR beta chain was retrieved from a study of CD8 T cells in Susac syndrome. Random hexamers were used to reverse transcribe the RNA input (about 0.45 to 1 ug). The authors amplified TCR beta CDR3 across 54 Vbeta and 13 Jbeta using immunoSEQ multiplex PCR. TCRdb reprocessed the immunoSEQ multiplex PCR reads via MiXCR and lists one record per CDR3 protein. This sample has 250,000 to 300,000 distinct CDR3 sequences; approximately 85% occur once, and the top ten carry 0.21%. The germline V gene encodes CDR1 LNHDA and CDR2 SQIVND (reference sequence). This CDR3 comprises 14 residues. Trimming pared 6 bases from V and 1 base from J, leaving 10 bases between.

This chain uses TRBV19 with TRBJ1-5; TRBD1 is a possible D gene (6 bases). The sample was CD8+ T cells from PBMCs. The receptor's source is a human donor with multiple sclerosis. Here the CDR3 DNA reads TGTGCCAGTAGAGCAGGGGAAAGCAATCAGCCCCAGCATTTT. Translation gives CASRAGESNQPQHF.